This TCR beta chain was identified during a study of T cell responses to AZD1222 COVID-19 vaccine. This clone has more than one count but fewer than ten. What it binds is not known. Using immunoSEQ multiplex PCR, the repertoire was profiled, and TCRdb retains in-frame clones only, with some absent. The sample yields 130,000 to 150,000 clones, 89% seen once. Germline loops: CDR1 GTSNPN, CDR2 SVGIG (reference sequence). This CDR3 is built from 12 residues. The ends were cut back, 6 bases at V and 7 bases at J, with 13 bases in the middle. Study conclusions and caveats: Vaccination with two AZD1222 doses was followed by a rise in Spike-specific TCR breadth and depth. Nearly half of spike-specific TCRs reportedly target variant regions that are unmutated in the B.1.351 and B.1.1.7 variants. Donors were largely white British and mainly female; clonal diversity was possibly underestimated.

This chain joins TRBV30 and TRBJ1-5, with D perhaps TRBD1 (5 bases). Sequences were derived from peripheral blood, sampled 28 days after the second AZD1222 dose. This sequence originates from an adult who received the AZD1222 COVID-19 vaccine. The CDR3 sequence: CACGSSGQPQHF. The CDR3 DNA reads as TGTGCCTGCGGGAGCTCAGGGCAGCCCCAGCATTTT.